Sequencing of this T cell receptor beta chain was carried out in a study of blood T cell repertoires in COVID-19. Authors' methods: Estimation of nucleated cell counts was performed using reference gene primer amplification. Profiling relied on immunoSEQ multiplex PCR, and the TCRdb table lists in-frame clones only, not all of them. Clone size and V and J calls were adopted from that table, with D and trimming inferred from the DNA. This table holds around 300,000 clones, about 90% found once. The V end lost 6 bases, the J end lost 2 bases, and 19 bases lay between the germline ends. The CDR3 length is 16 residues. Germline CDR1 reads LNHDA; CDR2 reads SQIVND (reference sequence). Those enrolled in Seattle joined during active infection and were followed longitudinally afterward.

The sequence was collected from a woman aged 30 to 39 with COVID-19, enrolled during active disease. The sequencing input was peripheral blood. The chain uses TRBV19 and TRBJ1-1, with a possible D match to TRBD1 (6 bases). Here the CDR3 reads CASRIFLTGLNTEAFF. The DNA for the CDR3 is TGTGCCAGTAGAATTTTTTTGACAGGTCTTAACACTGAAGCTTTCTTT.